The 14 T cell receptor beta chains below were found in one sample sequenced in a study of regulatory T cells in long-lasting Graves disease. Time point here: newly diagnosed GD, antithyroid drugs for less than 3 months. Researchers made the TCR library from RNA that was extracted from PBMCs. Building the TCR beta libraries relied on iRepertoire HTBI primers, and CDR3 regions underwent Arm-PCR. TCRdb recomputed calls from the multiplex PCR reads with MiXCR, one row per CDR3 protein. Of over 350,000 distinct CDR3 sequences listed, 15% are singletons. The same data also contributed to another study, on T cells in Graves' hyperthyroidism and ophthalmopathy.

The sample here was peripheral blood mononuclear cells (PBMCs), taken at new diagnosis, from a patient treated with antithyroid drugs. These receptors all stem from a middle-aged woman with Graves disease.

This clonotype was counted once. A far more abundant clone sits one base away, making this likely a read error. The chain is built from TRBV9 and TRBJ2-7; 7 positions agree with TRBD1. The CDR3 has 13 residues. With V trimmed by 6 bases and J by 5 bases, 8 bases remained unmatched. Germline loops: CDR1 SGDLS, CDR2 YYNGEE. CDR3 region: CASKGGQANEQYF. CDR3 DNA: TGTGCCAGCAAAGGTGGACAGGCGAACGAGCAGTACTTC.

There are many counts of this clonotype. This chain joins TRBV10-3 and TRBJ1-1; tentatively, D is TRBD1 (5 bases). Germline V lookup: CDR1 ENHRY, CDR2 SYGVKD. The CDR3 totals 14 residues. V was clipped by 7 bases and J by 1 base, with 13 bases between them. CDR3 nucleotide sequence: TGTGCCATCAAGGGGATATCAGGGAACACTGAAGCTTTCTTT. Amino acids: CAIKGISGNTEAFF.

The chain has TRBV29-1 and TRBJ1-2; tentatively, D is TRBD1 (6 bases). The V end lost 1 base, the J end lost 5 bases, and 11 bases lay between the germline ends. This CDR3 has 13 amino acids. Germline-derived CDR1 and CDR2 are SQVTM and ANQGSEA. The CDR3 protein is CSVEGTGTYGYTF. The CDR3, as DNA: TGCAGCGTTGAAGGCACGGGGACATATGGCTACACCTTC.

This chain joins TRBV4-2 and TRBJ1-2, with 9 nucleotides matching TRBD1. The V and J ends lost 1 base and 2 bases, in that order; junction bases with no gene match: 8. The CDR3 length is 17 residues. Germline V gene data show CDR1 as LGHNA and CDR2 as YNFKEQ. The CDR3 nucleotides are TGTGCCAGCAGCCAAGCTGGCAGGACAGGGGCAAACTATGGCTACACCTTC. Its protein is CASSQAGRTGANYGYTF.

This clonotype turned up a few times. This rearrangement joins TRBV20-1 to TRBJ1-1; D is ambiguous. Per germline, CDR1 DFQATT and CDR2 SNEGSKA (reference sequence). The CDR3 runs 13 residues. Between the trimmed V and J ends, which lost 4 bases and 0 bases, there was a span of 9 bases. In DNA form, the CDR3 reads TGCAGTGCTATCGGAAACATGAACACTGAAGCTTTCTTT. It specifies CSAIGNMNTEAFF.

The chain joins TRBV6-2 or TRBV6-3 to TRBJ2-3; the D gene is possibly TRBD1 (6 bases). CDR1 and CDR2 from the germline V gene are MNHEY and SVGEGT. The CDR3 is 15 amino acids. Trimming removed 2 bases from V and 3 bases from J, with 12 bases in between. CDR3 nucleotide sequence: TGTGCCAGCAGTTACGGTGGGACACTAACAGATACGCAGTATTTT. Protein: CASSYGGTLTDTQYF.

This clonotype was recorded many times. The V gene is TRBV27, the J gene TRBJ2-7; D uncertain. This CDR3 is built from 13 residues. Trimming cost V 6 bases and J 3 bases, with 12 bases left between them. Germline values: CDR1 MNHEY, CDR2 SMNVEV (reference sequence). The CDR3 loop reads CASSLRAHYEQYF. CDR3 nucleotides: TGTGCCAGCAGCCTTCGGGCCCACTACGAGCAGTACTTC.

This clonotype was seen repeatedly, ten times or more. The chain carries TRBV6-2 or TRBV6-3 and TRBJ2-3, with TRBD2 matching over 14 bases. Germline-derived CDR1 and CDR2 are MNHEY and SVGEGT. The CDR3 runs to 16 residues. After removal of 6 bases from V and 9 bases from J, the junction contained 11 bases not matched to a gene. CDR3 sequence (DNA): TGTGCCAGCAGAGACCTCGGGACTAGCGGGAGAGTCACGCAGTATTTT. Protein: CASRDLGTSGRVTQYF.

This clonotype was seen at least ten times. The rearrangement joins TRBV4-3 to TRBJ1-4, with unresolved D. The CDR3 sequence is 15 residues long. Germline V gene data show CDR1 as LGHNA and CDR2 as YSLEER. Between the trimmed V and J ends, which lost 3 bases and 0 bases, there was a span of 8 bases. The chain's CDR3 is CASSQEHATNEKLFF. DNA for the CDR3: TGCGCCAGCAGCCAGGAACACGCAACTAATGAAAAACTGTTTTTT.

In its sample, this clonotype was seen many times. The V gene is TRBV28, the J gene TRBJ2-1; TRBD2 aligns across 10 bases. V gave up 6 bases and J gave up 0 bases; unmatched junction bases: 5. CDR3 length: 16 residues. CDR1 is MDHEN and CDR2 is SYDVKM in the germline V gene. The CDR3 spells CASRSLAGSSYNEQFF. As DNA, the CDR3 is TGTGCCAGCAGATCACTAGCGGGGAGCTCCTACAATGAGCAGTTCTTC. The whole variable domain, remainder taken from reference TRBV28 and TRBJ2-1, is DVKVTQSSRYLVKRTGEKVFLECVQDMDHENMFWYRQDPGLGLRLIYFSYDVKMKEKGDIPEGYSVSREKKERFSLILESASTNQTSMYLCASRSLAGSSYNEQFFGPGTRLTVL.

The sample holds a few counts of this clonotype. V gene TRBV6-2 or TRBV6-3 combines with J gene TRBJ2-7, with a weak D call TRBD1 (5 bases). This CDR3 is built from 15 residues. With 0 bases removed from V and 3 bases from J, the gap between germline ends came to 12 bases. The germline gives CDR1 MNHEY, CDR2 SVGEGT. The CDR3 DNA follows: TGTGCCAGCAGTTACTCGCTGGGGCCCAGCTACGAGCAGTACTTC. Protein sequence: CASSYSLGPSYEQYF.

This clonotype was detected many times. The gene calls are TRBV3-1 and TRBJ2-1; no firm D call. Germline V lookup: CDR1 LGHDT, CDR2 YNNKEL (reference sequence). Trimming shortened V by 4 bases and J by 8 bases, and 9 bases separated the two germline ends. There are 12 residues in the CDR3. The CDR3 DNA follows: TGTGCCAGCAGCCGAGAGGTCGATGAGCAGTTCTTC. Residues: CASSREVDEQFF.

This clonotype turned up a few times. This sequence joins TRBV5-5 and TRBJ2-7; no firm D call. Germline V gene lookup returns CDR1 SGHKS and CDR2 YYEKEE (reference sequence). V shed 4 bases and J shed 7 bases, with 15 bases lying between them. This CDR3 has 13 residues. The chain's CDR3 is CASSIDPPGEQYF. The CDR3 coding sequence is TGTGCCAGCAGCATAGACCCGCCAGGAGAGCAGTACTTC.

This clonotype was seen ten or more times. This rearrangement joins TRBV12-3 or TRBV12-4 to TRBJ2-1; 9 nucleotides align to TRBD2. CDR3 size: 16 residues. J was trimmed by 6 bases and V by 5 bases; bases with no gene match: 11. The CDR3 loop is CASSPGGREGPNEQFF. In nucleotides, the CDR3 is TGTGCCAGCAGTCCCGGGGGGCGGGAGGGCCCCAATGAGCAGTTCTTC.